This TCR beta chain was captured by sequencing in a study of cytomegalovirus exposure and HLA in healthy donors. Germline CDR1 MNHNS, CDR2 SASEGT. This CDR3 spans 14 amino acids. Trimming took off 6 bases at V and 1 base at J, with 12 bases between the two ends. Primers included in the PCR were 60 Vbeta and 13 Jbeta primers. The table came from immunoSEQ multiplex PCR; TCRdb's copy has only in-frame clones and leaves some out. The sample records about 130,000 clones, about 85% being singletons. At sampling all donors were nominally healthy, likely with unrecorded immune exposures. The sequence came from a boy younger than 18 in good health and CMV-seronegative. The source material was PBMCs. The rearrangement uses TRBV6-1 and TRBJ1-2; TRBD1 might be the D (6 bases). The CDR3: CASRATGYNYGYTF. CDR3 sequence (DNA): TGTGCCAGCAGGGCTACAGGGTATAACTATGGCTACACCTTC.